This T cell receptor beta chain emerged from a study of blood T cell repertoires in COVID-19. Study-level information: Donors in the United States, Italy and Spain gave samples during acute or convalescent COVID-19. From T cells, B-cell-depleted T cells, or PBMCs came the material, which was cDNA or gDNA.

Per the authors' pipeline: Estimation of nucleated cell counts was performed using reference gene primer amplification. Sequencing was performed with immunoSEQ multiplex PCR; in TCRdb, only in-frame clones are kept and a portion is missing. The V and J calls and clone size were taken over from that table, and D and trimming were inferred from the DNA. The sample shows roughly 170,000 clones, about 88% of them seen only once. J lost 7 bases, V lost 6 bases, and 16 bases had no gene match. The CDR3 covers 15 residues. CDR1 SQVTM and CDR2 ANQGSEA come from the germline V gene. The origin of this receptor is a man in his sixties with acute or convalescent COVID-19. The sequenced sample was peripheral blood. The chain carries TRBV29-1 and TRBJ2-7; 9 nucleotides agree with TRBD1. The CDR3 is CSVAQDRGLLGEQYF. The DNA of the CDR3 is TGCAGCGTCGCCCAGGACAGGGGACTCTTGGGGGAGCAGTACTTC.